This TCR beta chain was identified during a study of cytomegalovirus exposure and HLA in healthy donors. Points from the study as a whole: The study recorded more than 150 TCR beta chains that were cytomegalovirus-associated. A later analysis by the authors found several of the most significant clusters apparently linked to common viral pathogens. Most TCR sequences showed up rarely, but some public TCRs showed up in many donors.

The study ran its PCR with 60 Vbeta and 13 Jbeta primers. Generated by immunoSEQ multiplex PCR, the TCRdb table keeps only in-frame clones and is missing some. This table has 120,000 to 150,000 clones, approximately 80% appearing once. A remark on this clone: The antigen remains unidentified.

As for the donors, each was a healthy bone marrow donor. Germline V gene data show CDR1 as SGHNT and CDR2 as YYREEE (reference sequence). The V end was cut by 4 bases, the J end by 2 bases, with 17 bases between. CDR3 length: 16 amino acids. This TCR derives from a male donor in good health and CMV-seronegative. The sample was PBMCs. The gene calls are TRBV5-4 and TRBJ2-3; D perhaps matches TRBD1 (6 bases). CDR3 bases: TGTGCCAGCAGCCAGCTTGGCATGGGACACACAGATACGCAGTATTTT. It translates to CASSQLGMGHTDTQYF.